The 30 T cell receptor beta chains presented below share a single source sample, sequenced in a study of blood T cell repertoires in COVID-19. Clones were read by immunoSEQ multiplex PCR, and TCRdb kept only the in-frame ones, dropping some. The repertoire consists of approximately 130,000 clones, with approximately 87% occurring once and the leading ten covering under 3%. The material sequenced was peripheral blood. The receptors stem from a man over 45 with active COVID-19.

The chain is built from TRBV6-5 and TRBJ2-7; 9 bases match TRBD1. CDR1 is MNHEY and CDR2 is SVGAGI in the germline V gene. V lost 7 bases to trimming and J lost 6 bases; unmatched junction nucleotides: 10. The CDR3 runs 14 residues. Here the CDR3 DNA reads TGTGCCAGCACTCCATCCGGGACAGGGCCCGAGCAGTACTTC. As protein: CASTPSGTGPEQYF.

The V call is TRBV11-2, the J call TRBJ2-7; D gene ambiguous. V was cut by 5 bases and J by 0 bases, with 11 bases left in between. The CDR3 is 14 residues long. Germline V gene lookup returns CDR1 SGHAT and CDR2 FQNNGV. CDR3 sequence (DNA): TGTGCCAGCAGCCGAGGCTTCAGCTCCTACGAGCAGTACTTC. Protein: CASSRGFSSYEQYF. The full variable domain, its missing parts supplied by reference TRBV11-2 and TRBJ2-7, is EAGVAQSPRYKIIEKRQSVAFWCNPISGHATLYWYQQILGQGPKLLIQFQNNGVVDDSQLPKDRFSAERLKGVDSTLKIQPAKLEDSAVYLCASSRGFSSYEQYFGPGTRLTVT.

The chain joins TRBV18 to TRBJ1-1; 7 nucleotides line up with TRBD1. The ends lost 6 bases at V and 4 bases at J; junction bases unmatched: 14. Germline V gives CDR1 KGHSH, CDR2 LQKENI. CDR3 length: 16 residues. CDR3 bases: TGTGCCAGCTCTCACCGAAATGACAGGGTGAGCACTGAAGCTTTCTTT. Translating it yields CASSHRNDRVSTEAFF.

The chain recombines TRBV3-1 (or the pseudogene TRBV3-2) with TRBJ2-5, with D maybe TRBD1 (6 bases). Trimming cost V 5 bases and J 0 bases, with 10 bases left between them. The germline V gene has CDR1 LGHDT and CDR2 YNNKEL (reference sequence). This CDR3 has 14 residues. In DNA, the CDR3 is TGTGCCAGCAGCTTCGACAGGAACCAAGAGACCCAGTACTTC. The encoded protein is CASSFDRNQETQYF.

The table lists this clone with a count of one. The chain combines TRBV11-2 with TRBJ1-3; 8 nucleotides align to TRBD1. With V trimmed by 3 bases and J by 2 bases, 9 bases remained unmatched. There are 17 residues in the CDR3. Germline CDR1 is SGHAT and CDR2 is FQNNGV. The CDR3 DNA reads TGTGCCAGCAGCTTCATCGGGACAGGTGGGACTGGAAACACCATATATTTT. Translation gives CASSFIGTGGTGNTIYF.

The chain has TRBV27 and TRBJ2-7; 7 bases agree with TRBD1. The CDR3 consists of 16 residues. Germline CDR1 and CDR2: MNHEY and SMNVEV (reference sequence). The V and J ends lost 7 bases and 2 bases, in that order; junction bases with no gene match: 14. The DNA for the CDR3 is TGTGCCAGCAAGTTAAGTTTGGTACAGGGGACCTACGAGCAGTACTTC. Residues: CASKLSLVQGTYEQYF.

The V call is TRBV7-6, the J call TRBJ2-5; 8 nucleotides agree with TRBD1. The germline V gene has CDR1 SGHVS and CDR2 FNYEAQ. The CDR3 runs 17 residues. The V and J ends lost 0 bases and 0 bases, in that order; junction bases with no gene match: 6. DNA of the CDR3: TGTGCCAGCAGCTTAGCACGGGACAGGAGGTACCAAGAGACCCAGTACTTC. It specifies CASSLARDRRYQETQYF.

This chain links TRBV24-1 with TRBJ2-1; possible D gene TRBD2, 7 bases. Germline CDR1 is KGHDR and CDR2 is SFDVKD. The CDR3 sequence is 16 residues long. Trimming stripped 4 bases from V and 3 bases from J, with 15 bases between. The CDR3: CATSDRSGGLYNEQFF. The CDR3, as DNA: TGTGCCACCAGTGACCGATCCGGGGGGCTCTACAATGAGCAGTTCTTC.

The genes are TRBV5-4 and TRBJ1-1; 9 bases are a match to TRBD1. CDR3 length: 15 residues. CDR1 and CDR2 (germline): SGHNT, YYREEE (reference sequence). Trimming cost V 3 bases and J 8 bases; bases outside gene matches: 11. Here the CDR3 DNA reads TGTGCCAGCAGCTACTCACCGGGACAGGGAGTCGAAGCTTTCTTT. Translation gives CASSYSPGQGVEAFF.

For the CDR3, the DNA is TGCGCCAGCAGCCAAGGTCCGGGGGAAGCCCCAGATACGCAGTATTTT. It codes for CASSQGPGEAPDTQYF. The chain employs TRBV4-1 and TRBJ2-3; D might be TRBD2 (6 bases). The germline gives CDR1 MGHRA, CDR2 YSYEKL. V dropped 1 base and J dropped 4 bases, with 15 bases sitting between them. CDR3 length equals 16 residues.

This chain links TRBV3-1 (or the pseudogene TRBV3-2) with TRBJ1-1; the D is unclear. The CDR3 loop spans 14 amino acids. V gave up 0 bases and J gave up 4 bases, with 9 bases separating them. The V gene's germline CDR1 is LGHDT and CDR2 YNNKEL (reference sequence). The CDR3 DNA is TGTGCCAGCAGCCAAGATCTCGGAGGCACTGAAGCTTTCTTT. Residues: CASSQDLGGTEAFF.

This chain joins TRBV19 and TRBJ1-2; D is uncertain. Looked up from germline, CDR1 is LNHDA and CDR2 is SQIVND (reference sequence). This CDR3 is built from 14 residues. V lost 5 bases to trimming and J lost 1 base, with 11 bases between them. CDR3 residues: CASSLKSVNYGYTF. The CDR3 DNA sequence: TGTGCCAGTAGTCTAAAATCTGTTAACTATGGCTACACCTTC.

The chain joins TRBV6-6 to TRBJ2-3; TRBD1 aligns across 9 bases. The CDR3 is 14 residues long. Germline CDR1 MNHNY, CDR2 SVGAGI (reference sequence). The V segment lost 5 bases and the J segment 3 bases; nucleotides outside the gene matches: 3. CDR3 protein: CASSPTGGTDTQYF. The CDR3 DNA sequence: TGTGCCAGCAGTCCGACAGGGGGAACAGATACGCAGTATTTT.

This clone has a single count. This sequence joins TRBV27 and TRBJ2-3, with TRBD2 matching 15 bases. This CDR3 has 19 residues. Trimming at V came to 0 bases and at J to 2 bases, leaving 6 bases not matched to a gene. Looked up from germline, CDR1 is MNHEY and CDR2 is SMNVEV (reference sequence). DNA for the CDR3: TGTGCCAGCAGTTTATCGGGGACTAGCGGGGGGCGCAACACAGATACGCAGTATTTT. It is translated as CASSLSGTSGGRNTDTQYF.

V usage is TRBV11-1 and J usage is TRBJ2-5, with 11 bases aligning to TRBD2. Trimming at V came to 4 bases and at J to 4 bases, leaving 2 bases not matched to a gene. This CDR3 has 14 amino acids. Germline loops: CDR1 SGHAT, CDR2 FQDESV (reference sequence). The CDR3 loop reads CASSYSGGAETQYF. Here the CDR3 DNA reads TGTGCCAGCAGCTATAGCGGGGGGGCAGAGACCCAGTACTTC.

The genes are TRBV7-8 and TRBJ1-1; 8 positions agree with TRBD1. J gave up 5 bases and V 5 bases, and 7 bases lay outside the gene matches. Germline V gene lookup returns CDR1 SGHVS and CDR2 FQNEAQ. This CDR3 has 14 amino acids. CDR3: CASSASGGETEAFF. In DNA form, the CDR3 reads TGTGCCAGCAGCGCCTCAGGGGGCGAGACTGAAGCTTTCTTT.

CDR3 nucleotides: TGTGCCAGCAGCTCGGGACAGTGGGGGTCCTACAATGAGCAGTTCTTC. Amino acid sequence: CASSSGQWGSYNEQFF. This rearrangement joins TRBV5-4 to TRBJ2-1; 7 bases map to TRBD1. CDR1 and CDR2 (germline): SGHNT, YYREEE (reference sequence). V shed 3 bases, J shed 1 base, and the junction held 7 bases outside the gene matches. The CDR3 length is 16 residues.

The rearrangement links TRBV11-2 to TRBJ2-7; the D gene is possibly TRBD2 (6 bases). V shed 5 bases and J shed 0 bases, with 20 bases lying between them. The CDR3 spans 17 residues. The germline gives CDR1 SGHAT, CDR2 FQNNGV. The CDR3 coding sequence is TGTGCCAGCAGCGCCCTCGAGGCGGGGTACAGCTCCTACGAGCAGTACTTC. Translated, it gives CASSALEAGYSSYEQYF.

This chain joins TRBV7-2 and TRBJ1-5, with TRBD1 as a possible D gene (6 bases). V dropped 5 bases and J dropped 6 bases, with 17 bases sitting between them. This CDR3 has 15 residues. Germline V gene lookup returns CDR1 SGHTA and CDR2 FQGNSA. CDR3 region: CASSRQQGTGQPQHF. In DNA form, the CDR3 reads TGTGCCAGCAGCCGTCAACAGGGTACGGGTCAGCCCCAGCATTTT.

The chain employs TRBV19 and TRBJ2-7, with 9 bases that match TRBD1. Germline V CDR1 and CDR2: LNHDA, SQIVND (reference sequence). CDR3 length: 15 residues. With 3 bases clipped from V and 6 bases from J, the junction kept 9 bases outside the gene matches. CDR3 loop: CASSISGTGRSEQYF. CDR3 nucleotides: TGTGCCAGTAGTATCTCCGGGACAGGGAGGAGCGAGCAGTACTTC.

The chain carries TRBV5-6 and TRBJ2-7; 9 nucleotides line up with TRBD1. The CDR3 spans 15 residues. Germline V lookup: CDR1 SGHDT, CDR2 YYEEEE. V dropped 5 bases and J dropped 3; count of bases not matched to a gene: 9. DNA of the CDR3: TGTGCCAGCAGAGCCGGGACAGGGCGTATCTACGAGCAGTACTTC. This sequence encodes CASRAGTGRIYEQYF.

V usage is TRBV14 and J usage is TRBJ2-3, with D possibly TRBD1 on 5 matching bases. CDR3 length equals 16 residues. The germline V and J ends were trimmed by 3 bases and 2 bases, with 15 bases remaining between them. Per germline, CDR1 SGHDN and CDR2 FVKESK. CDR3 nucleotide sequence: TGTGCCAGCAGCCAGATACAGGCAACCCTCACAGATACGCAGTATTTT. Its translation: CASSQIQATLTDTQYF.

The chain is built from TRBV7-9 and TRBJ1-4; D is possibly TRBD1 (6 bases). Germline V gives CDR1 SEHNR, CDR2 FQNEAQ (reference sequence). The CDR3 runs 14 residues. V lost 2 bases, J lost 7 bases, and 11 bases lay in between. The CDR3 region has the DNA TGTGCCAGCAGCTTACAGGGGTCCGTTGAAAAACTGTTTTTT. Protein product: CASSLQGSVEKLFF.

The rearrangement links TRBV5-6 to TRBJ1-3, with unresolved D. V was clipped by 4 bases and J by 2 bases, with 7 bases between them. From germline, CDR1 is SGHDT and CDR2 YYEEEE. The CDR3 has 13 residues. The CDR3 DNA follows: TGTGCCAGCAGCCGAGTGGCTGGAAACACCATATATTTT. Amino acids: CASSRVAGNTIYF. Full variable domain (outside the CDR3, taken from reference TRBV5-6 and TRBJ1-3): DAGVTQSPTHLIKTRGQQVTLRCSPKSGHDTVSWYQQALGQGPQFIFQYYEEEERQRGNFPDRFSGHQFPNYSSELNVNALLLGDSALYLCASSRVAGNTIYFGEGSWLTVV.

The rearrangement uses TRBV7-9 and TRBJ2-1, with a possible D match to TRBD1 (6 bases). There are 15 residues in the CDR3. V lost 5 bases, J lost 7 bases, and 18 bases lay in between. CDR1 is SEHNR, CDR2 FQNEAQ, per germline (reference sequence). CDR3 protein: CASSPKHRVGNEQFF. CDR3 DNA: TGTGCCAGCAGCCCAAAGCACAGGGTGGGGAATGAGCAGTTCTTC.

V gene TRBV7-2 combines with J gene TRBJ2-7; no clear D. The CDR3 is 13 residues long. Trimming cost V 0 bases and J 3 bases, with 6 bases left between them. Germline CDR1 is SGHTA and CDR2 is FQGNSA. The CDR3 region is CASSLASRYEQYF. The CDR3 DNA reads TGTGCCAGCAGCTTAGCGTCTCGCTACGAGCAGTACTTC.

The chain employs TRBV18 and TRBJ2-2; 7 positions agree with TRBD1. The V gene's germline CDR1 is KGHSH and CDR2 LQKENI. CDR3 length equals 16 residues. V lost 5 bases, J lost 2 bases, and 8 bases stayed unmatched. The CDR3 sequence: CASSDSGTVNTGELFF. In DNA, the CDR3 is TGTGCCAGCTCAGACTCCGGGACAGTAAACACCGGGGAGCTGTTTTTT.

This chain connects TRBV19 to TRBJ1-2; a possible D gene is TRBD1 (6 bases). V dropped 8 bases and J dropped 9 bases, with 19 bases sitting between them. The CDR3 sequence is 13 residues long. Looked up from germline, CDR1 is LNHDA and CDR2 is SQIVND (reference sequence). CDR3 amino acids: CASASETGSSYTF. CDR3 sequence (DNA): TGTGCCAGTGCCTCTGAGACAGGTTCCAGCTACACCTTC.

The rearrangement joins TRBV27 to TRBJ1-6; D not resolved. V lost 1 base and J 5 bases, leaving 6 bases between the germline ends. CDR1 is MNHEY, CDR2 SMNVEV, per germline (reference sequence). This CDR3 is built from 14 residues. CDR3 in amino acids: CASSLWADNSPLHF. CDR3 nucleotides: TGTGCCAGCAGTTTATGGGCCGATAATTCACCCCTCCACTTT.

This rearrangement joins TRBV3-1 (or the pseudogene TRBV3-2) to TRBJ2-5; 15 bases match TRBD2. Germline V gene lookup returns CDR1 LGHDT and CDR2 YNNKEL (reference sequence). J gave up 4 bases and V 1 base, and 4 bases lay outside the gene matches. This CDR3 contains 17 residues. The DNA of the CDR3 is TGTGCCAGCAGCCAAGGGACTAGCGGGGGGGCTCTAGAGACCCAGTACTTC. Amino acids: CASSQGTSGGALETQYF.